The entry below gives a single TCR beta chain sequence along with its context. This sample was taken from a study of OX40 agonist ivuxolimab in advanced cancers. Sequencing was performed with immunoSEQ multiplex PCR; in TCRdb, only in-frame clones are kept and a portion is missing. The sample has some 130,000 clones; approximately 94% are singletons. The CDR3 extends over 11 amino acids. Germline V gene lookup returns CDR1 SGHDT and CDR2 YYEEEE. Trimming at V came to 4 bases and at J to 12 bases, leaving 4 bases not matched to a gene. Sequenced here: CD4+ or CD8+ T cells sorted from blood, sampled in a trial of the OX40 agonist ivuxolimab. V usage is TRBV5-6 and J usage is TRBJ1-2, with TRBD1 identical over 9 bases. This sequence originates from an adult with an advanced solid tumor such as melanoma, head and neck, liver or kidney cancer. In DNA form, the CDR3 reads TGTGCCAGCAGCCAACAGGGGGCGAACACCTTC. The encoded protein is CASSQQGANTF.